This T cell receptor (beta chain) was retrieved from a study of technical replicates of blood from a few donors. Produced via immunoSEQ multiplex PCR; TCRdb's table is partial and in-frame only. This table has under 90,000 clones, about 94% appearing once. The sequencing input was T cells isolated from PBMCs. The origin of this receptor is a human donor in good health.

CDR3 DNA sequence: TGTGCCAGCCGAGCTGGTAAGAGCACAGATACGCAGTATTTT. Its translation: CASRAGKSTDTQYF. The chain has TRBV18 and TRBJ2-3; D call uncertain. Germline V gene sequence: CDR1 KGHSH, CDR2 LQKENI. The length of the CDR3 is 14 residues. V gave up 8 bases and J gave up 0 bases, with 12 bases separating them. Using reference TRBV18 and TRBJ2-3 for the parts outside the CDR3, the full variable domain is NAGVMQNPRHLVRRRGQEARLRCSPMKGHSHVYWYRQLPEEGLKFMVYLQKENIIDESGMPKERFSAEFPKEGPSILRIQQVVRGDSAAYFCASRAGKSTDTQYFGPGTRLTVL.